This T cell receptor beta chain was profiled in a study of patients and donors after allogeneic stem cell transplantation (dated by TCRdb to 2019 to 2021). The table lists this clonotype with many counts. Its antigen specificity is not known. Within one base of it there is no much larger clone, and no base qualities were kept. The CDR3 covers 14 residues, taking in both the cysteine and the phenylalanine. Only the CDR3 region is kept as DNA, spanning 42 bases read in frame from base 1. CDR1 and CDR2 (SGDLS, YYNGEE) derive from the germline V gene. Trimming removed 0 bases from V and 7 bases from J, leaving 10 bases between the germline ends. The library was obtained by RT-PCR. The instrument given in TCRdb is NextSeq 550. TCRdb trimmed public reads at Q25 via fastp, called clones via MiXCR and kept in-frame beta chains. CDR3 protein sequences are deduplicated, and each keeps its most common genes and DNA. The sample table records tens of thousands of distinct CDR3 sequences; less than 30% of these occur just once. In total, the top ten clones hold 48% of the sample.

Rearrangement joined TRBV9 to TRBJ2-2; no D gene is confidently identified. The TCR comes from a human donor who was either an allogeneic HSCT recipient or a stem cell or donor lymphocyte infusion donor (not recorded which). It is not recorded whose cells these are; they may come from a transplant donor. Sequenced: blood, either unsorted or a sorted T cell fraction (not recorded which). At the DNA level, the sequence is TGTGCCAGCAGCGTAGTTGTGGCTGGCGGGGAGCTGTTTTTT. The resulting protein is CASSVVVAGGELFF.